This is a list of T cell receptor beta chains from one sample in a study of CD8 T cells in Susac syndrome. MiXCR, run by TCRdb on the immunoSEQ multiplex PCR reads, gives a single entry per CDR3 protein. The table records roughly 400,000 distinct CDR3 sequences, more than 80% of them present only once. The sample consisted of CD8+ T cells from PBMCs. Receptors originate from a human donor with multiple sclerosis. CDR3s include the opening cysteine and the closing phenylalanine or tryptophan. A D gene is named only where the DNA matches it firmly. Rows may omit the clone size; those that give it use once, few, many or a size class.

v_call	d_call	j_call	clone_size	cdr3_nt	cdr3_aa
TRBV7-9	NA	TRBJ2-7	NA	TGTGCCAGCAGCCCCGGGACGAGACCTTACGAGCAGTACTTC	CASSPGTRPYEQYF
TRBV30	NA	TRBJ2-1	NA	TGTGCCTGGAGTGATGGCGGAACCTACAATGAGCAGTTCTTC	CAWSDGGTYNEQFF
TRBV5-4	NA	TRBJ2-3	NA	TGTGCCAGCAGCGGCACCCCAGATACGCAGTATTTT	CASSGTPDTQYF
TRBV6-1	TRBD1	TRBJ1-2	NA	TGTGCCAGCTGGACAGGGGCCTATGGCTACACCTTC	CASWTGAYGYTF
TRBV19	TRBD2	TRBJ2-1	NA	TGTGCCAGTAGTATTGCCCCGGGGGGCAATGAGCAGTTCTTC	CASSIAPGGNEQFF
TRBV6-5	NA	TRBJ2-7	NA	TGTGCCAGCAGTTACTCCGGGACCGAGACCTACGAGCAGTACTTC	CASSYSGTETYEQYF
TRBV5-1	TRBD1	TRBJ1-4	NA	TGCGCCAGCAGCTTGGGAGACAGGGGGATCGCTAATGAAAAACTGTTTTTT	CASSLGDRGIANEKLFF
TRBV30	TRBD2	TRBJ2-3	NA	TGTGCCTGGGCCCCGGGACTAGCGAGCACAGATACGCAGTATTTT	CAWAPGLASTDTQYF
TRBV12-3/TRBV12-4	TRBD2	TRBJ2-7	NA	TGTGCCAGCAGTTCGGGACTAGCGGAAGGGGAGCAGTACTTC	CASSSGLAEGEQYF
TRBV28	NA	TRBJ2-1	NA	TGTGCCAGCAGGGAAAGCGTGAGCTCCTACAATGAGCAGTTCTTC	CASRESVSSYNEQFF
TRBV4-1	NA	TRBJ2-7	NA	TGCGCCAGCAGCCAAGACCACACTCTACCAACCTACGAGCAGTACTTC	CASSQDHTLPTYEQYF
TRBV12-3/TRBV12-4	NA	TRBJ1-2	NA	TGTGCCAGCAGCCCGGGACTCTCTAACTATGGCTGCACCTTC	CASSPGLSNYGCTF
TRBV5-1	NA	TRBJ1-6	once	TGCGCCAGCAGCTTGGAGGTTCTCAGCCTCAAGGGTTCACCCCTCCACTTT	CASSLEVLSLKGSPLHF
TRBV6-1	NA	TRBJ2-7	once	TGTGCCAGCAGTGAACAGGGGTGGAGCTACGAGCAGTACTTC	CASSEQGWSYEQYF
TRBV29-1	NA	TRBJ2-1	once	TGCAGCGTTGTGACAGTAACCTACAATGAGCAGTTCTTC	CSVVTVTYNEQFF
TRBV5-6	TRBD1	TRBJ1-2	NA	TGTGCCAGCAGCTTGGATATAACAGGGGGCTTCAATGGCTACACCTTC	CASSLDITGGFNGYTF
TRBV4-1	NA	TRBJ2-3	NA	TGCGCCAGCAGCCAAGATCGACAGCTCAATCAGCCCCAGTATTTT	CASSQDRQLNQPQYF
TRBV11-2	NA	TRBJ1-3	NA	TGTGCCAGCAGCAACGGCCCAGGGTCTGGAAACACCATATATTTT	CASSNGPGSGNTIYF
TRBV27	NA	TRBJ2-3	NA	TGTGCCAGCAGTTTATATGGCCCAGATACGCAGTATTTT	CASSLYGPDTQYF
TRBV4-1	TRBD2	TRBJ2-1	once	TGCGCCAGCAGCCAAGAGTTTGGAGCGGGGGTCAACAATGAGCAGTTCTTC	CASSQEFGAGVNNEQFF
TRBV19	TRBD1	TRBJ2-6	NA	TGTGCCAGTATCGATTGGGGGACAGGGAGCTCTGGGGCCAACGTCCTGACTTTC	CASIDWGTGSSGANVLTF
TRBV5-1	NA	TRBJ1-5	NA	TGCGCCAGCAGCCTACAGGGATATAGCAATCAGCCCCAGCATTTT	CASSLQGYSNQPQHF
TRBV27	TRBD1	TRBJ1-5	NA	TGTGCCAGCAGTTTATCGGGACAGGGATATATGGGCAATCAGCCCCAGCATTTT	CASSLSGQGYMGNQPQHF
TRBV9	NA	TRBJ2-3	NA	TGTGCCAGCAGCGTAGGTAGGGAGGTGGCTACAGATACGCAGTATTTT	CASSVGREVATDTQYF
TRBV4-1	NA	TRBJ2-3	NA	TGCGCCAGCAGCCAAGATGGCCCCCTAGAAGGCACAGATACGCAGTATTTT	CASSQDGPLEGTDTQYF
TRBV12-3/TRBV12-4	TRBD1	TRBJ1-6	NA	TGTGCCAGCAATTTTGGGACAGGGAATTCACCCCTCCACTTT	CASNFGTGNSPLHF
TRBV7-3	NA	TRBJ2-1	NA	TGTGCCAGCAGCTTAGGGCAGGGTTATGCCAATGAGCAGTTCTTC	CASSLGQGYANEQFF
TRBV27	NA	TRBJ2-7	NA	TGTGCCAGCGGCCAAAATACCGTACGGGAGCAGTACTTC	CASGQNTVREQYF
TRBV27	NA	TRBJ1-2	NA	TGTGCCAGCAGTTTCATATCAACAGGGAACTATGGCTACACCTTC	CASSFISTGNYGYTF
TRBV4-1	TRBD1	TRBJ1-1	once	TGCGCCAGCAGCGGTCCCGGGACAGGGAAGGTTTACACTGAAGCTTTCTTT	CASSGPGTGKVYTEAFF
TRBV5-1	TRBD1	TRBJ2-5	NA	TGCGCCAGCTGCTCCGGGACAGGGGTGGAGACCCAGTACTTC	CASCSGTGVETQYF
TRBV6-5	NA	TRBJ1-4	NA	TGTGCCAGCAGTTACCAGGGAGAAAAACTGTTTTTT	CASSYQGEKLFF
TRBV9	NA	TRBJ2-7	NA	TGTGCCAGCAGCGTTGGCAGGGTCGACGAGCAGTACTTC	CASSVGRVDEQYF
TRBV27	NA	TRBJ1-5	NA	TGTGCCAGCAGTTTTTCAGGGGTGAACAATCAGCCCCAGCATTTT	CASSFSGVNNQPQHF
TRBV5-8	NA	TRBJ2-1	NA	TGTGCCAGCAGCTTGGGTCCGAGCTCCTACAATGAGCAGTTCTTC	CASSLGPSSYNEQFF
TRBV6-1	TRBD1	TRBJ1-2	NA	TGTGCCAGCAGTGAAGCGGCGGACAGGGGCGGACACTATGGCTACACCTTC	CASSEAADRGGHYGYTF
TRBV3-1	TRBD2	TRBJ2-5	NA	TGTGCCAGCAGCCAAGTCCCCGCAGCGGGAGGGCCGGAGACCCAGTACTTC	CASSQVPAAGGPETQYF
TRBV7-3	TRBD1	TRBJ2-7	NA	TGTGCCAGCAGCCAGGGGTGGCCGGGACAGGGCCTGGGGGAGCAGTACTTC	CASSQGWPGQGLGEQYF
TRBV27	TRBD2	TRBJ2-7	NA	TGTGCCAGCAGTTTATCGGGAGGGCGGAAATACGAGCAGTACTTC	CASSLSGGRKYEQYF
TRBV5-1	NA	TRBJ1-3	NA	TGCGCCAGCAGCGTCTCATCTGACTCTGGAAACACCATATATTTT	CASSVSSDSGNTIYF
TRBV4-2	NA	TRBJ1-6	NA	TGTGCCAGCAGCCCGGAGGAGGGCCTTAATTCACCCCTCCACTTT	CASSPEEGLNSPLHF
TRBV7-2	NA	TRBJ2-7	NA	TGTGCCAGCAGTTTAGGGTACGGACTAAATCCCTACGAGCAGTACTTC	CASSLGYGLNPYEQYF
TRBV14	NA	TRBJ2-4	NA	TGTACCAGCAGCCAAGTTAATTCGGAGAACATTCAGTACTTC	CTSSQVNSENIQYF
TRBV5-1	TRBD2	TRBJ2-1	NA	TGCGCCAGCAGCTTGGATCCAGCGGGGGGGCCACATGAGCAGTTCTTC	CASSLDPAGGPHEQFF